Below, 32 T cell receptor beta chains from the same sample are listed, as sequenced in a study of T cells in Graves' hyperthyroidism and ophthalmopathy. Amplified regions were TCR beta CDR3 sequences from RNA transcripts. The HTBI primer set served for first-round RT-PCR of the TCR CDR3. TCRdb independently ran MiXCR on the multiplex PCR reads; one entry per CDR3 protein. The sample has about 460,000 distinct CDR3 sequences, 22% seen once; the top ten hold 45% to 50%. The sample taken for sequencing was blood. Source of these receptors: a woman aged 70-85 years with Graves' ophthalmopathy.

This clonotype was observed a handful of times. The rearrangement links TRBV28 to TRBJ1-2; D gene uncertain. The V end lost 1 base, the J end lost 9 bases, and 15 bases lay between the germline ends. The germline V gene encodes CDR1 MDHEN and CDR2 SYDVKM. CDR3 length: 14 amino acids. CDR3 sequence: CASSLYASTESYTF. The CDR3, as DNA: TGTGCCAGCAGTTTATACGCCAGTACGGAAAGCTACACCTTC.

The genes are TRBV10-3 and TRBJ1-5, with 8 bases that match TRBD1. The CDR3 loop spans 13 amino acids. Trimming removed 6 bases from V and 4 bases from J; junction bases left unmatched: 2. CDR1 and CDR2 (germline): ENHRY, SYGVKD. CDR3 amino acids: CAIRGQENQPQHF. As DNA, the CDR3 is TGTGCCATCAGGGGACAGGAGAATCAGCCCCAGCATTTT.

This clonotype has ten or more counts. As DNA, the CDR3 is TGTGCCAGCAGTTTCCCTACCCAGTTCTTC. It encodes CASSFPTQFF. V gene TRBV5-8 combines with J gene TRBJ2-1; the D is unclear. V lost 5 bases and J 13 bases, leaving 10 bases between the germline ends. Per germline, CDR1 SGHTS and CDR2 YDEGEE. The CDR3 consists of 10 residues.

For the CDR3, the DNA is TGCAGTGCTAGAGCTCCGATGGGACTAGCGGGGACCTACGAGCAGTACTTC. Protein: CSARAPMGLAGTYEQYF. V and J are TRBV20-1 and TRBJ2-7; TRBD2 aligns across 13 bases. Unmatched junction bases numbered 8, after V lost 1 base and J lost 2 bases. Germline CDR1 DFQATT, CDR2 SNEGSKA (reference sequence). The CDR3 runs 17 residues.

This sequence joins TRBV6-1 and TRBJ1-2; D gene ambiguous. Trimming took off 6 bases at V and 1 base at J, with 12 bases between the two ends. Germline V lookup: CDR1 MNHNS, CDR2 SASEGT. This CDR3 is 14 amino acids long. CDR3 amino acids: CASSPAGGNYGYTF. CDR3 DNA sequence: TGTGCCAGCAGCCCCGCGGGAGGTAACTATGGCTACACCTTC.

For the CDR3, the DNA is TGTGCCAGCTCACCGACCACCGAGGGAAGGGAGCAGTTCTTC. Its protein product is CASSPTTEGREQFF. V gene TRBV18 combines with J gene TRBJ2-1; possibly TRBD2 for D (5 bases). The CDR3 is 14 amino acids. The germline V gene has CDR1 KGHSH and CDR2 LQKENI. The V gene lost 3 bases and the J gene lost 10 bases, with 16 bases spanning the gap.

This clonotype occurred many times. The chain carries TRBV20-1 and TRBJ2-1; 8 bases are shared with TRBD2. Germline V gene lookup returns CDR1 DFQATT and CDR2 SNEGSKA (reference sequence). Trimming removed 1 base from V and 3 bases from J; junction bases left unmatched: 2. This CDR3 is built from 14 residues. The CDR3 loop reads CSARGLAGYNEQFF. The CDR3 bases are TGCAGTGCTAGAGGGCTAGCGGGCTACAATGAGCAGTTCTTC.

DNA of the CDR3: TGTGCCAGCAGTTTCGGGACAGGGGGGAACTATGGCTACACCTTC. This translates into CASSFGTGGNYGYTF. This chain joins TRBV12-3 or TRBV12-4 and TRBJ1-2; TRBD1 aligns across 11 bases. Germline trimming cut 3 bases from V and 2 bases from J; bases unmatched to any gene: 2. There are 15 residues in the CDR3.

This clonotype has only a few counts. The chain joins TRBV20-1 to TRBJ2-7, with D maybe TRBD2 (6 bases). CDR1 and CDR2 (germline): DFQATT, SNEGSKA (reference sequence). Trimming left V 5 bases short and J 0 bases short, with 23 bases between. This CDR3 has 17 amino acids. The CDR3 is CSARPFTSRGNSYEQYF. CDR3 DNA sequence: TGCAGTGCTCGCCCTTTTACTAGTCGGGGGAACTCCTACGAGCAGTACTTC.

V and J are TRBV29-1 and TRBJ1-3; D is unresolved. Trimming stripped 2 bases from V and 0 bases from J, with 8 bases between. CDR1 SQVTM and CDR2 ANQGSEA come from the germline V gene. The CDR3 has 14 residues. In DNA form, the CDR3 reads TGCAGCGTTGAATTGGGTAGCTCTGGAAACACCATATATTTT. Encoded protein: CSVELGSSGNTIYF.

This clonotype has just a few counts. As DNA, the CDR3 is TGCAGCGCGTACAGGGATGGCAATCAGCCCCAGCATTTT. Amino acid sequence: CSAYRDGNQPQHF. The rearrangement joins TRBV20-1 to TRBJ1-5, with TRBD1 as a possible D gene (6 bases). The CDR3 is 13 amino acids. Germline V CDR1 and CDR2: DFQATT, SNEGSKA (reference sequence).

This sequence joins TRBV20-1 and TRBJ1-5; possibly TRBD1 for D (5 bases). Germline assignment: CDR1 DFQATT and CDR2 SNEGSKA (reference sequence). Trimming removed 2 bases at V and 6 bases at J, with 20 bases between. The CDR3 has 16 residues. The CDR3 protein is CSARRVGQGESQPQHF. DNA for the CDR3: TGCAGTGCTAGAAGGGTGGGCCAGGGCGAAAGTCAGCCCCAGCATTTT.

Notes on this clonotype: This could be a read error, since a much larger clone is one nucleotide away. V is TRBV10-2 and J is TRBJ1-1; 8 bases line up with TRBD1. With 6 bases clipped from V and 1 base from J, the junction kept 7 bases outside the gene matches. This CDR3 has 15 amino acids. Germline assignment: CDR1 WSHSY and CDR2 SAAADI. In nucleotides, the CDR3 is TGCGCCAGCAGAACAGGACAGGGAACGAACACTGAAGCTTTCTTT. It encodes CASRTGQGTNTEAFF.

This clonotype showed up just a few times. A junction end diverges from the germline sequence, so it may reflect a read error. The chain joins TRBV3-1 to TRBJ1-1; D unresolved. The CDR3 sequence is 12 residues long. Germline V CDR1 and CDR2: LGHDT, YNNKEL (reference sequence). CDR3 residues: CASSQASFRSLF. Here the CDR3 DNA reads TGTGCCAGCAGCCAAGCCTCTTTTAGGTCTTTATTT.

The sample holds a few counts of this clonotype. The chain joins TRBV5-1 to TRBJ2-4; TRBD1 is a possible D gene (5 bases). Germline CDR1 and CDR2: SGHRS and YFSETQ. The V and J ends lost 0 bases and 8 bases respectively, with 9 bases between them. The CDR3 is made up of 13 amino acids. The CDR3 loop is CASSLDRFDIQYF. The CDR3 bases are TGCGCCAGCAGCTTGGACAGGTTTGACATTCAGTACTTC.

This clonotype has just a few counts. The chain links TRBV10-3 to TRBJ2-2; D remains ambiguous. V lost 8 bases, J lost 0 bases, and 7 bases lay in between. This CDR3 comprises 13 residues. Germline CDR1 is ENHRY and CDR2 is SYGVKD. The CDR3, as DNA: TGTGCCATCGGTCACTCGAACACCGGGGAGCTGTTTTTT. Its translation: CAIGHSNTGELFF.

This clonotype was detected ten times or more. CDR3 protein: CASRSTASSYNEQFF. CDR3 DNA: TGTGCCAGCAGGTCGACAGCAAGCTCCTACAATGAGCAGTTCTTC. The V and J genes are TRBV14 and TRBJ2-1; TRBD1 is a possible D gene (5 bases). The CDR3 has 15 residues. Per germline, CDR1 SGHDN and CDR2 FVKESK. V lost 6 bases to trimming and J lost 0 bases, with 12 bases between them.

Here the CDR3 DNA reads TGTGCCAGTAGTATAGATACGAGCGGGAGGAGGCAGTTCTTC. Protein: CASSIDTSGRRQFF. J is TRBJ2-1 and V is TRBV19; 9 bases are a match to TRBD2. The CDR3 is made up of 14 amino acids. The germline gives CDR1 LNHDA, CDR2 SQIVND (reference sequence). V lost 0 bases to trimming and J lost 12 bases; unmatched junction nucleotides: 6.

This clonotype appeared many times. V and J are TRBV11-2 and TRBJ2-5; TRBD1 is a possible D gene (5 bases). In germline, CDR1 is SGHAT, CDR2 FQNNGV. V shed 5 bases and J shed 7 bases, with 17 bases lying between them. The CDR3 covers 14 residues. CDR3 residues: CASSRRTTQGTQYF. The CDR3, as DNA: TGTGCCAGCAGCCGCCGGACGACCCAGGGGACCCAGTACTTC.

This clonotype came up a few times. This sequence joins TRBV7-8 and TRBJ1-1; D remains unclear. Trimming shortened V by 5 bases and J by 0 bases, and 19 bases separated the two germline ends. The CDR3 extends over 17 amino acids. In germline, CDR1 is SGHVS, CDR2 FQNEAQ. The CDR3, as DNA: TGTGCCAGCAGCCCGCCTTTTATGTCTCTGATGAACACTGAAGCTTTCTTT. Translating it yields CASSPPFMSLMNTEAFF.

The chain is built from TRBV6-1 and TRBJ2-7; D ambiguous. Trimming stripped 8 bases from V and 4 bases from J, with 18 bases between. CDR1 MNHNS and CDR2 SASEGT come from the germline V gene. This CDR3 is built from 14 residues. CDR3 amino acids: CASGVLSFGYEQYF. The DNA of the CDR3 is TGTGCCAGCGGGGTACTGTCCTTCGGGTACGAGCAGTACTTC.

CDR3 protein: CASSPPGALAGGQRASYNEQFF. DNA of the CDR3: TGTGCCAGCAGCCCCCCCGGGGCTCTAGCGGGAGGCCAACGAGCCTCCTACAATGAGCAGTTCTTC. The chain combines TRBV7-3 with TRBJ2-1; TRBD2 aligns across 11 bases. V trimming: 5 bases; J trimming: 0 bases; junction bases outside the gene matches: 21. This CDR3 region has 22 residues. Germline lookup yields CDR1 SGHTA and CDR2 FQGTGA.

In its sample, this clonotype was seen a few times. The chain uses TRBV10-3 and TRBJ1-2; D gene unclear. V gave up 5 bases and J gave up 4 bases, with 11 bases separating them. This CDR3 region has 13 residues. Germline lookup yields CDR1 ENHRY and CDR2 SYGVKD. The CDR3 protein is CAISSDPLYGYTF. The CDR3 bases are TGTGCCATCAGTTCGGACCCGCTCTATGGCTACACCTTC.

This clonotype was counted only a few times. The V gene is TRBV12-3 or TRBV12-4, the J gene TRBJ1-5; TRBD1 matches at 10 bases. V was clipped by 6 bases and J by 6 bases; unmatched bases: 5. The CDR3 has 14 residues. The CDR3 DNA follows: TGTGCCAGCAGAGAAGGACAGGGGGGTCAGCCCCAGCATTTT. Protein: CASREGQGGQPQHF.

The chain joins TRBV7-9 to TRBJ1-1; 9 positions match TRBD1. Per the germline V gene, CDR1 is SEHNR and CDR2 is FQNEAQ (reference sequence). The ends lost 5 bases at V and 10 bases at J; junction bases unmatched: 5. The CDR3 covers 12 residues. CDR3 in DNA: TGTGCCAGCAGCCCCCGGGACAGGGTAGCTTTCTTT. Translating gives CASSPRDRVAFF. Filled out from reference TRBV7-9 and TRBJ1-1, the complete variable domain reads DTGVSQNPRHKITKRGQNVTFRCDPISEHNRLYWYRQTLGQGPEFLTYFQNEAQLEKSRLLSDRFSAERPKGSFSTLEIQRTEQGDSAMYLCASSPRDRVAFFGQGTRLTVV.

The CDR3 DNA is TGCGCCAGCAGACACACTCTTTCGGGCGCCCAAGAGACCCAGTACTTC. Its protein is CASRHTLSGAQETQYF. The chain recombines TRBV10-2 with TRBJ2-5; D is unresolved. This CDR3 has 16 residues. Germline V gives CDR1 WSHSY, CDR2 SAAADI. The V and J ends lost 6 bases and 1 base respectively, with 18 bases between them.

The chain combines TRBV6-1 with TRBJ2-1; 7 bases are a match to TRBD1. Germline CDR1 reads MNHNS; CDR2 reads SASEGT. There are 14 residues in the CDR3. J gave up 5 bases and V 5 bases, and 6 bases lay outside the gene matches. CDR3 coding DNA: TGTGCCAGCAGTTCACAGGGGAACAACAATGAGCAGTTCTTC. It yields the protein CASSSQGNNNEQFF.

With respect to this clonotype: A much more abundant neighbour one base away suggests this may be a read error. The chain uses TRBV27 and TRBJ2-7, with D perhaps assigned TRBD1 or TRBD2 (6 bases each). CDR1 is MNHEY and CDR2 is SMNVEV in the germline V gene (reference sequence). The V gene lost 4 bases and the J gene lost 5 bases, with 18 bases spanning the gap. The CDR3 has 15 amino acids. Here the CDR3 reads CASSSPGGGPHEQYF. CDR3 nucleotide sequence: TGTGCCAGCAGTTCCCCAGGTGGGGGGCCCCACGAGCAGTACTTC.

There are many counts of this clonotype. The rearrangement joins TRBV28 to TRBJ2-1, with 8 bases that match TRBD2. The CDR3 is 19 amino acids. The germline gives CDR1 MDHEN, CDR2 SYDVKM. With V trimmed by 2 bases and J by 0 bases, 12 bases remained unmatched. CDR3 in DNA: TGTGCCAGCAGTTTAGGCAGATCGCTAGCGGGCGGCTCCTACAATGAGCAGTTCTTC. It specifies CASSLGRSLAGGSYNEQFF.

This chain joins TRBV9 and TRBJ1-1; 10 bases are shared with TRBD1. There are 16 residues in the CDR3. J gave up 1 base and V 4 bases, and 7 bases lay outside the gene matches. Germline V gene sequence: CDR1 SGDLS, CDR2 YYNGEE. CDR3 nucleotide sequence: TGTGCCAGCAGCATTGGACAGGGGGGTTCGAACACTGAAGCTTTCTTT. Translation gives CASSIGQGGSNTEAFF. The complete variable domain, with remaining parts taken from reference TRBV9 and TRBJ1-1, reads DSGVTQTPKHLITATGQRVTLRCSPRSGDLSVYWYQQSLDQGLQFLIQYYNGEERAKGNILERFSAQQFPDLHSELNLSSLELGDSALYFCASSIGQGGSNTEAFFGQGTRLTVV.

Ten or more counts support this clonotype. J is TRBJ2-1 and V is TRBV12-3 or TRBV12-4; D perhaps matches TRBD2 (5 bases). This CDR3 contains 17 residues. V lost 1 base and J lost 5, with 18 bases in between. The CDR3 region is CASSLGTLRVYHNEQFF. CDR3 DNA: TGTGCCAGCAGTTTAGGGACCTTGCGGGTTTACCACAATGAGCAGTTCTTC.

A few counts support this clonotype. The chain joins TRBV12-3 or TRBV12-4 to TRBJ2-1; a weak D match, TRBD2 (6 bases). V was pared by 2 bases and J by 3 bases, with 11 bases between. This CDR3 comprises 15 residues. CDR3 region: CASSLIGSFYNEQFF. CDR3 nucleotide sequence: TGTGCCAGCAGTTTAATCGGGAGTTTCTACAATGAGCAGTTCTTC.